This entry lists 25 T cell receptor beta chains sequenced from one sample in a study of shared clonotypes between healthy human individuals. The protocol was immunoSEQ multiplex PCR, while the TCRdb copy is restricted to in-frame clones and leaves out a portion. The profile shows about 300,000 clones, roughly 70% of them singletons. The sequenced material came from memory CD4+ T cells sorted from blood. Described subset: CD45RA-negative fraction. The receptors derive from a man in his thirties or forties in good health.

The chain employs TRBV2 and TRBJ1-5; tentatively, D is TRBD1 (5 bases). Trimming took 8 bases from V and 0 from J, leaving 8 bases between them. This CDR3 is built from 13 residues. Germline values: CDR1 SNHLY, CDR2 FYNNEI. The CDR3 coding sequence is TGTGCCAGCCGGACATATAGCAATCAGCCCCAGCATTTT. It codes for CASRTYSNQPQHF.

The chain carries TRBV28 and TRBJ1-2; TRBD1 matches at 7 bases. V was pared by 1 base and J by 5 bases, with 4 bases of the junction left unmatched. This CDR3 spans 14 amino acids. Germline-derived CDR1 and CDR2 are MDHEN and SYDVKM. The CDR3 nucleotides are TGTGCCAGCAGTTTATATGGACAGGCGTATGGCTACACCTTC. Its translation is CASSLYGQAYGYTF.

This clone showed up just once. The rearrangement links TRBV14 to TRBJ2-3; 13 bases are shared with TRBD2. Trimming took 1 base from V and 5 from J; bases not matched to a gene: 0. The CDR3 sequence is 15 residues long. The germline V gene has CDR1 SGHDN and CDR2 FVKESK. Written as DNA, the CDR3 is TGTGCCAGCAGCCAAGGACTAGCGGGAGGAGATACGCAGTATTTT. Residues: CASSQGLAGGDTQYF. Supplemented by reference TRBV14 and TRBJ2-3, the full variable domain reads EAGVTQFPSHSVIEKGQTVTLRCDPISGHDNLYWYRRVMGKEIKFLLHFVKESKQDESGMPNNRFLAERTGGTYSTLKVQPAELEDSGVYFCASSQGLAGGDTQYFGPGTRLTVL.

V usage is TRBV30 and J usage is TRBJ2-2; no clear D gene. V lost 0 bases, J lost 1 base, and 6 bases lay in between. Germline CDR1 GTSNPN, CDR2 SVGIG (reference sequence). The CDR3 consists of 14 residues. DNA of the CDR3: TGTGCCTGGAGTGTACTTATGAACACCGGGGAGCTGTTTTTT. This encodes CAWSVLMNTGELFF.

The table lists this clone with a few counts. CDR3 amino acids: CASTRRARDQPQHF. The CDR3 region has the DNA TGTGCCAGTACGCGGAGGGCCCGGGACCAGCCCCAGCATTTT. The genes are TRBV19 and TRBJ1-5; tentatively, D is TRBD1 (5 bases). V gave up 7 bases and J gave up 7 bases, with 17 bases separating them. Germline assignment: CDR1 LNHDA and CDR2 SQIVND (reference sequence). The CDR3 runs 14 residues.

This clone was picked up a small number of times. The CDR3 DNA follows: TGTGCCAGCTCACCTTTCCCCAGGGGGTCGAACACTGAAGCTTTCTTT. Translation gives CASSPFPRGSNTEAFF. The gene calls are TRBV18 and TRBJ1-1, with TRBD1 matching 7 bases. The CDR3 totals 16 residues. Germline lookup yields CDR1 KGHSH and CDR2 LQKENI. V shed 3 bases and J 1 base; nucleotides not matched to a gene: 8.

CDR3 in DNA: TGCAGCGCCCGGACAGTTTTCTACGAGCAGTACTTC. It translates to CSARTVFYEQYF. J is TRBJ2-7 and V is TRBV29-1; perhaps TRBD1 as D (6 bases). Germline V gene sequence: CDR1 SQVTM, CDR2 ANQGSEA. V was cut by 7 bases and J by 3 bases, with 13 bases left in between. The CDR3 totals 12 residues.

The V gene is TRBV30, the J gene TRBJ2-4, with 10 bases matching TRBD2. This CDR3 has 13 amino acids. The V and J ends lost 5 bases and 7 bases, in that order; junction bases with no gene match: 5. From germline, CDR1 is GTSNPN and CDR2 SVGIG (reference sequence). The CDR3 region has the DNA TGTGCCTGGGAGCGGGAGGGCCACAACATTCAGTACTTC. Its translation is CAWEREGHNIQYF.

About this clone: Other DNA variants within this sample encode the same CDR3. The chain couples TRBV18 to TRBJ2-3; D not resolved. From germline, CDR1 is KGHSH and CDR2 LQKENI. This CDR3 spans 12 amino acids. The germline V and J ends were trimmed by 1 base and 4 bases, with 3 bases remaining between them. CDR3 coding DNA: TGTGCCAGCTCACCACTCCCAGATACGCAGTATTTT. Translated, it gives CASSPLPDTQYF.

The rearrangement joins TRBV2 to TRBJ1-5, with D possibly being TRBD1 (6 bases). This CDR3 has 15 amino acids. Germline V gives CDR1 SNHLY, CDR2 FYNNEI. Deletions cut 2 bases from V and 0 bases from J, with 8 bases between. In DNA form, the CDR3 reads TGTGCCAGCAGTGAAAGGGGGAGTAGCAATCAGCCCCAGCATTTT. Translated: CASSERGSSNQPQHF.

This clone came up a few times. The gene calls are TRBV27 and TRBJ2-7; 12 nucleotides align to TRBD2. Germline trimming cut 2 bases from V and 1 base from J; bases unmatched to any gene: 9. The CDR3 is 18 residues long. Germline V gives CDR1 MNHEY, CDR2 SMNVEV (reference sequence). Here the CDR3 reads CASSLQWTSGTNSYEQYF. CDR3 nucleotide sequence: TGTGCCAGCAGTTTACAATGGACTAGCGGGACTAATTCCTACGAGCAGTACTTC.

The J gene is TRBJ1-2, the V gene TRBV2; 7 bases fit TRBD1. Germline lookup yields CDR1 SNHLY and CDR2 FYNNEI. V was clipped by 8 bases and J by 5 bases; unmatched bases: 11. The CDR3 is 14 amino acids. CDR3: CASGGDSISYGYTF. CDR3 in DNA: TGTGCCAGCGGGGGGGACAGTATTTCTTATGGCTACACCTTC.

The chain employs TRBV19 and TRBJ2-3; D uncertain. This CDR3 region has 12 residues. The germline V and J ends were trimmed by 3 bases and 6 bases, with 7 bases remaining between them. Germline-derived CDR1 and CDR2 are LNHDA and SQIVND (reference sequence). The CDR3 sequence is CASSMRRDTQYF. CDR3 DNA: TGTGCCAGTAGTATGCGTAGGGATACGCAGTATTTT.

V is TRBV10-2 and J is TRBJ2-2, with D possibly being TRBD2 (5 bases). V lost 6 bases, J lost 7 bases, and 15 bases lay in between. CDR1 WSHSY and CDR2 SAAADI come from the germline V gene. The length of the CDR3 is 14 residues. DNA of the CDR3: TGCGCCAGCAGAAGTGTCGTTGAGGGCGGGGAGCTGTTTTTT. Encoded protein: CASRSVVEGGELFF.

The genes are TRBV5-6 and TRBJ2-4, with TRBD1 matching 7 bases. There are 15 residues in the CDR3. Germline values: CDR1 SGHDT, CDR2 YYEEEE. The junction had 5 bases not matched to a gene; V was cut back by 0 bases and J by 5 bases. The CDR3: CASSLVLGQQNIQYF. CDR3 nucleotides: TGTGCCAGCAGCTTGGTTTTGGGACAGCAAAACATTCAGTACTTC. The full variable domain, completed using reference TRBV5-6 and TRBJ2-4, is DAGVTQSPTHLIKTRGQQVTLRCSPKSGHDTVSWYQQALGQGPQFIFQYYEEEERQRGNFPDRFSGHQFPNYSSELNVNALLLGDSALYLCASSLVLGQQNIQYFGAGTRLSVL.

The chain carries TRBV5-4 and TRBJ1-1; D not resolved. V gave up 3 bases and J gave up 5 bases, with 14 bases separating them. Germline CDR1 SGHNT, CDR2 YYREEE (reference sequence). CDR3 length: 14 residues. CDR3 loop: CASSYRLPVTEAFF. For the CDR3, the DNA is TGTGCCAGCAGCTACCGACTTCCGGTGACTGAAGCTTTCTTT. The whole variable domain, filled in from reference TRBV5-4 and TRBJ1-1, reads ETGVTQSPTHLIKTRGQQVTLRCSSQSGHNTVSWYQQALGQGPQFIFQYYREEENGRGNFPPRFSGLQFPNYSSELNVNALELDDSALYLCASSYRLPVTEAFFGQGTRLTVV.

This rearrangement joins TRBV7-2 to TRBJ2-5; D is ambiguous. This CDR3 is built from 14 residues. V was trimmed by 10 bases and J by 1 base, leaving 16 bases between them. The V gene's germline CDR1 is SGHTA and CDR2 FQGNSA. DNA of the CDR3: TGTGCCACTGTCGGATTGACGGGCCAAGAGACCCAGTACTTC. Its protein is CATVGLTGQETQYF.

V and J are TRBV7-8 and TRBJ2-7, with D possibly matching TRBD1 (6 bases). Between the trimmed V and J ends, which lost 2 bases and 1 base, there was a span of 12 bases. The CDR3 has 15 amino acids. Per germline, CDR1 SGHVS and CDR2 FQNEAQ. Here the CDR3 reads CASSLFGQNSYEQYF. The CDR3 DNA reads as TGTGCCAGCAGCTTATTCGGACAGAATTCCTACGAGCAGTACTTC. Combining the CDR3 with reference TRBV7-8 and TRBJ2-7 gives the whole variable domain GAGVSQSPRYKVAKRGQDVALRCDPISGHVSLFWYQQALGQGPEFLTYFQNEAQLDKSGLPSDRFFAERPEGSVSTLKIQRTQQEDSAVYLCASSLFGQNSYEQYFGPGTRLTVT.

The CDR3 bases are TGTGCCATCAAGGCTAGCTCCGATGAGCAGTTCTTC. Amino acid sequence: CAIKASSDEQFF. This rearrangement joins TRBV10-3 to TRBJ2-1; the D gene is possibly TRBD2 (5 bases). V was shortened by 7 bases and J by 8 bases, with 12 bases between the two germline ends. The CDR3 length is 12 residues. Germline CDR1 reads ENHRY; CDR2 reads SYGVKD.

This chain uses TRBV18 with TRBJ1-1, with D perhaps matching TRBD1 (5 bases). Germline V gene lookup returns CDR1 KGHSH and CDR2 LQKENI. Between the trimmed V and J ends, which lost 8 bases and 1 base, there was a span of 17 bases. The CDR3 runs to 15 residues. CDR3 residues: CASHRNGASNTEAFF. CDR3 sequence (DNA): TGTGCCAGCCATAGGAACGGGGCCTCGAACACTGAAGCTTTCTTT.

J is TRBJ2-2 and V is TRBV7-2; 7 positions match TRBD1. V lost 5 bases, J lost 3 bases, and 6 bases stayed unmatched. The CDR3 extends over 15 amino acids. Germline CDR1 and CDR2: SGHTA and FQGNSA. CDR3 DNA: TGTGCCAGCAGCCGTGACAGGGTTGACACCGGGGAGCTGTTTTTT. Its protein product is CASSRDRVDTGELFF.

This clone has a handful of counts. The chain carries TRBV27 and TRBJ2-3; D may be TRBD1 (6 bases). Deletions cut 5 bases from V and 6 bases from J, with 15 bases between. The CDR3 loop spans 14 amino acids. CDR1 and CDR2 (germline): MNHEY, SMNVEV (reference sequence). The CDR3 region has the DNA TGTGCCAGCAGTCGGAACCGGGACATTGATACGCAGTATTTT. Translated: CASSRNRDIDTQYF.

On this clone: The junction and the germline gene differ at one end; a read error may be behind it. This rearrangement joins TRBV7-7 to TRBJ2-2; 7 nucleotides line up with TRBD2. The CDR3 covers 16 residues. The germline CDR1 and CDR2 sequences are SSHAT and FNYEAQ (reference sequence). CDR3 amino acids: CASSLRTSPNAGELFF. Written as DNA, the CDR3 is TGTGCCAGCAGCCTACGGACTAGTCCGAACGCCGGGGAGCTGTTTTTT.

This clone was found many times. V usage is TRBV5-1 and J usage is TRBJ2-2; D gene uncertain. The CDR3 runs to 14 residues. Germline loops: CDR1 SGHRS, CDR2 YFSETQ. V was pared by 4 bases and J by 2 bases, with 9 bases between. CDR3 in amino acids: CASSVKINTGELFF. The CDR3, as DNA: TGCGCCAGCAGCGTGAAGATAAACACCGGGGAGCTGTTTTTT. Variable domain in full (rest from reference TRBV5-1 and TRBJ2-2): KAGVTQTPRYLIKTRGQQVTLSCSPISGHRSVSWYQQTPGQGLQFLFEYFSETQRNKGNFPGRFSGRQFSNSRSEMNVSTLELGDSALYLCASSVKINTGELFFGEGSRLTVL.

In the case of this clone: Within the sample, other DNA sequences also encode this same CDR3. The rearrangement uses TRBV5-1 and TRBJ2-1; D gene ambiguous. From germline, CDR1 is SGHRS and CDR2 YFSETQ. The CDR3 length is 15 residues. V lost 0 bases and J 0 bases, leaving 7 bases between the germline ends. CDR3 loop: CASSLGSSSYNEQFF. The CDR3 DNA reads TGCGCCAGCAGCTTGGGCTCTTCCTCCTACAATGAGCAGTTCTTC.